Included here is one TCR beta chain sequence, with context. Hyperthyroidism was newly diagnosed in patients aged 18 to 65 (duration under 2 months). Clinical symptoms, serum thyroxine and TRAb, thyroid ultrasound and orbital computed tomography were used for the diagnoses. This sample holds PBMCs from about 10 ml fresh peripheral blood. This entry is derived from a study of T cells in Graves' hyperthyroidism and ophthalmopathy. The investigators amplified TCR beta CDR3 regions from RNA transcripts. During a first-round RT-PCR of the TCR CDR3, the HTBI primer set was used. TCRdb re-called the multiplex PCR reads with MiXCR, one entry per CDR3 protein. The table shows hundreds of thousands of distinct CDR3 sequences, with roughly a sixth occurring only once. From germline, CDR1 is KGHSH and CDR2 LQKENI. The CDR3 is made up of 13 amino acids. Trimming removed 7 bases at V and 6 bases at J, with 16 bases between.

The sequence derives from a woman aged 18-29 years with Graves' hyperthyroidism. Sequencing was performed on blood. V gene TRBV18 combines with J gene TRBJ2-7; TRBD1 or TRBD2 may be the D gene (6 bases each). The CDR3 loop is CASYRGQGGEQYF. CDR3 nucleotide sequence: TGTGCCAGCTACCGGGGGCAGGGCGGCGAGCAGTACTTC.